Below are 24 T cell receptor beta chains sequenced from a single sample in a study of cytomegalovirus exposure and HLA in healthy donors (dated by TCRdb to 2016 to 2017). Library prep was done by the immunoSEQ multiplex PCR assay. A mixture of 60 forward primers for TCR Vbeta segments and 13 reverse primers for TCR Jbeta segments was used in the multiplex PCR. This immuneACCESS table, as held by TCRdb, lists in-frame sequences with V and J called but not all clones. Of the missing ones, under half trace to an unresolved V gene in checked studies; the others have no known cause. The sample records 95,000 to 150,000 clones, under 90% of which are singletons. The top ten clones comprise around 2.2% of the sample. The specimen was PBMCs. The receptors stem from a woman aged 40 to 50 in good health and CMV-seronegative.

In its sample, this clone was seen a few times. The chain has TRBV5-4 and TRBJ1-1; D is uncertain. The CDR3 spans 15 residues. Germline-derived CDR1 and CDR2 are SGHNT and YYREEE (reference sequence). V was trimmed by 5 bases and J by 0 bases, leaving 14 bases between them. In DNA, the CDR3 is TGTGCCAGCAGAAACCAAGAGGGAATGAACACTGAAGCTTTCTTT. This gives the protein CASRNQEGMNTEAFF.

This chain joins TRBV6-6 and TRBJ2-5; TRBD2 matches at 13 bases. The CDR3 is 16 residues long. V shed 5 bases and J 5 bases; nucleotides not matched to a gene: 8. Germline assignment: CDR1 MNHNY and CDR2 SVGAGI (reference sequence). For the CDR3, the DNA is TGTGCCAGCAGTACCTCACTAGCGGGAGGGTTTGAGACCCAGTACTTC. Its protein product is CASSTSLAGGFETQYF.

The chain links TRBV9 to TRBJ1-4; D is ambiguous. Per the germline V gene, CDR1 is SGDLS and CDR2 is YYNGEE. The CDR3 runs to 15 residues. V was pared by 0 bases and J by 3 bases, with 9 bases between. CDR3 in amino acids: CASSVDVGANEKLFF. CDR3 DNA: TGTGCCAGCAGCGTAGATGTGGGAGCTAATGAAAAACTGTTTTTT. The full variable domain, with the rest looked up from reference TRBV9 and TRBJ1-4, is DSGVTQTPKHLITATGQRVTLRCSPRSGDLSVYWYQQSLDQGLQFLIQYYNGEERAKGNILERFSAQQFPDLHSELNLSSLELGDSALYFCASSVDVGANEKLFFGSGTQLSVL.

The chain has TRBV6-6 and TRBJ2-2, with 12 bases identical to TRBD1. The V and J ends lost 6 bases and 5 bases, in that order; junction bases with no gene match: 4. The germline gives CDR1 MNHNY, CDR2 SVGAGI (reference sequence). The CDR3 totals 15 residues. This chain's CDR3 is CASSMGQGATGELFF. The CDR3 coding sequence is TGTGCCAGCAGCATGGGACAGGGGGCAACCGGGGAGCTGTTTTTT.

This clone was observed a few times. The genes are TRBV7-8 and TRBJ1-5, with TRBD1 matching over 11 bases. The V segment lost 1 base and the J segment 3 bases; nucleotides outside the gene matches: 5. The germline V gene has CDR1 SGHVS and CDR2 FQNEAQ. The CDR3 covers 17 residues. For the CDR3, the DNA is TGTGCCAGCAGCTTAGTGGGACAGGGGGGGAACAATCAGCCCCAGCATTTT. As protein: CASSLVGQGGNNQPQHF. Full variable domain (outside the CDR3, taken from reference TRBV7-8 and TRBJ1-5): GAGVSQSPRYKVAKRGQDVALRCDPISGHVSLFWYQQALGQGPEFLTYFQNEAQLDKSGLPSDRFFAERPEGSVSTLKIQRTQQEDSAVYLCASSLVGQGGNNQPQHFGDGTRLSIL.

The CDR3 nucleotides read TGCGCCAGCAGGAAGGGGGTCTATGGCTACACCTTC. It translates to CASRKGVYGYTF. This sequence joins TRBV5-1 and TRBJ1-2; D may be TRBD1 (6 bases). The CDR3 loop spans 12 amino acids. The V end was cut by 5 bases, the J end by 4 bases, with 9 bases between. CDR1 SGHRS and CDR2 YFSETQ come from the germline V gene.

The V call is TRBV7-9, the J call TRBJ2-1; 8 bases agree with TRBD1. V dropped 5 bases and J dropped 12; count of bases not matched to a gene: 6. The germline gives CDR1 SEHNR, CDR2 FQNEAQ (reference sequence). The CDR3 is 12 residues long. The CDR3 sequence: CASSQTGDGQFF. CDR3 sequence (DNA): TGTGCCAGCAGCCAGACAGGGGATGGGCAGTTCTTC. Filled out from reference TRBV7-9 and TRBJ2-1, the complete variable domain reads DTGVSQNPRHKITKRGQNVTFRCDPISEHNRLYWYRQTLGQGPEFLTYFQNEAQLEKSRLLSDRFSAERPKGSFSTLEIQRTEQGDSAMYLCASSQTGDGQFFGPGTRLTVL.

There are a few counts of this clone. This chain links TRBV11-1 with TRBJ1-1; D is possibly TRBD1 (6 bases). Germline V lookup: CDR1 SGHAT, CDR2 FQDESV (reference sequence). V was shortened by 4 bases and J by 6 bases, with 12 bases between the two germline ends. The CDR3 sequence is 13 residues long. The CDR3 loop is CASSWKGGPEAFF. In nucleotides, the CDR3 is TGTGCCAGCAGCTGGAAGGGGGGGCCTGAAGCTTTCTTT.

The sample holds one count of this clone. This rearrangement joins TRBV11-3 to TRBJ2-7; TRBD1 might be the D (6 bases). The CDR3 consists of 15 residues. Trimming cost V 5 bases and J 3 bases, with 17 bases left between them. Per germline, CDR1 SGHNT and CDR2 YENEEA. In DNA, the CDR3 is TGTGCCAGCAGCCGTACAGCTTCAGGGGACTACGAGCAGTACTTC. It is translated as CASSRTASGDYEQYF.

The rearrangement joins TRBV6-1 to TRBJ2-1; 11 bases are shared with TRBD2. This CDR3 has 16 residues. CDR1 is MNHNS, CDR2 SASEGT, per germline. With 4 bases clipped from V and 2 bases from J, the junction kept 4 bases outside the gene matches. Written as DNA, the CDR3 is TGTGCCAGCAGTGTGGGTAGCGGGGGGGCCTACAATGAGCAGTTCTTC. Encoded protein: CASSVGSGGAYNEQFF.

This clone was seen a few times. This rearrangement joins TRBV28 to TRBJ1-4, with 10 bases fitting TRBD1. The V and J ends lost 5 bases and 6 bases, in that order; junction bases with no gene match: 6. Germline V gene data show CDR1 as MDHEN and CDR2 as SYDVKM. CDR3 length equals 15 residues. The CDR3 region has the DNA TGTGCCAGCAGTCCAACGACAGGGGGCGATGAAAAACTGTTTTTT. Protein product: CASSPTTGGDEKLFF. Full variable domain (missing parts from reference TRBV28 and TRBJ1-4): DVKVTQSSRYLVKRTGEKVFLECVQDMDHENMFWYRQDPGLGLRLIYFSYDVKMKEKGDIPEGYSVSREKKERFSLILESASTNQTSMYLCASSPTTGGDEKLFFGSGTQLSVL.

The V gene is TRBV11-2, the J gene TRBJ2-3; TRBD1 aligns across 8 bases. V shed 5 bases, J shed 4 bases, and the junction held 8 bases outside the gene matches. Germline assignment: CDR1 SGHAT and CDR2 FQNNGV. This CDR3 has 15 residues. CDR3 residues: CASSGRTGNSDTQYF. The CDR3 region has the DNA TGTGCCAGCAGCGGACGGACAGGGAATTCAGATACGCAGTATTTT.

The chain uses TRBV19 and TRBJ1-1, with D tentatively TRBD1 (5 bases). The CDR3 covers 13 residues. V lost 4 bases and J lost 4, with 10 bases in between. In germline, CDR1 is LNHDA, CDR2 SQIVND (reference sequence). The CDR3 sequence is CASSTTQGTEAFF. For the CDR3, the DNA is TGTGCCAGTAGTACAACTCAGGGCACTGAAGCTTTCTTT. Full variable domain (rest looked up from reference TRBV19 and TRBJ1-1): DGGITQSPKYLFRKEGQNVTLSCEQNLNHDAMYWYRQDPGQGLRLIYYSQIVNDFQKGDIAEGYSVSREKKESFPLTVTSAQKNPTAFYLCASSTTQGTEAFFGQGTRLTVV.

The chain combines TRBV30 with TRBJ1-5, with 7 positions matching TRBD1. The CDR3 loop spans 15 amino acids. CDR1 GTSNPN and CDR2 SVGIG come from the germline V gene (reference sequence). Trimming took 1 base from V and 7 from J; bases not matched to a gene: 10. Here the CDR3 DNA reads TGTGCCTGGAGTGGGACAGGTAGGGGTGGGCAGCCCCAGCATTTT. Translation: CAWSGTGRGGQPQHF. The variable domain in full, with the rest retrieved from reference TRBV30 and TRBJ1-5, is SQTIHQWPATLVQPVGSPLSLECTVEGTSNPNLYWYRQAAGRGLQLLFYSVGIGQISSEVPQNLSASRPQDRQFILSSKKLLLSDSGFYLCAWSGTGRGGQPQHFGDGTRLSIL.

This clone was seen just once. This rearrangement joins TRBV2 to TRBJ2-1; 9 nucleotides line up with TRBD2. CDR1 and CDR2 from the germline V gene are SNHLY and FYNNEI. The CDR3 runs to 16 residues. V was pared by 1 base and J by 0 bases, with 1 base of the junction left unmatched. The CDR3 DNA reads TGTGCCAGCAGTGAAGTAGCGGGGGACTCCTACAATGAGCAGTTCTTC. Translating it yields CASSEVAGDSYNEQFF.

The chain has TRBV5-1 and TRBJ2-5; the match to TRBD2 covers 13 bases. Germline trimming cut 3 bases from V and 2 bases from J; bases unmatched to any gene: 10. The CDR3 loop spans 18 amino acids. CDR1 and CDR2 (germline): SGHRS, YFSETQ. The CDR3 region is CASSSLTSGRISQETQYF. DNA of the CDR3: TGCGCCAGCAGCTCGCTGACTAGCGGGAGGATCTCGCAAGAGACCCAGTACTTC.

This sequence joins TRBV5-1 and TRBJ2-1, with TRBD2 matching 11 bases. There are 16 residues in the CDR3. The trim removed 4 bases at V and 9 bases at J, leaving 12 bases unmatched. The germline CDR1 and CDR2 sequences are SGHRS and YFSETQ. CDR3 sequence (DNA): TGCGCCAGCAGCGGCTGGACTAGCGGGTTTGATAGTGAGCAGTTCTTC. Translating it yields CASSGWTSGFDSEQFF.

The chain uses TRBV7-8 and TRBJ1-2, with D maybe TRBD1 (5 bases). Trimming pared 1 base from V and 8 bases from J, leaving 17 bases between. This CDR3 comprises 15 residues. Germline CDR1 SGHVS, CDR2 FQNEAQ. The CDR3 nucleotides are TGTGCCAGCAGCTTAGGCAGTTCAGGGTCTGGGGGCTACACCTTC. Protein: CASSLGSSGSGGYTF.

CDR3 nucleotide sequence: TGTGCCAGCAGCTTAGTTCGGGGTAAGGGGGCCAACGTCCTGACTTTC. This gives the protein CASSLVRGKGANVLTF. The chain carries TRBV7-9 and TRBJ2-6; TRBD2 might be the D (5 bases). The CDR3 runs 16 residues. V lost 1 base to trimming and J lost 4 bases, with 11 bases between them. CDR1 is SEHNR and CDR2 is FQNEAQ in the germline V gene (reference sequence).

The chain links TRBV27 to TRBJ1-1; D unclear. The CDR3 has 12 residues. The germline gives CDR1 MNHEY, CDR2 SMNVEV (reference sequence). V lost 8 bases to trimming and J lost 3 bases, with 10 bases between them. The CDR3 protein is CASVGGDTEAFF. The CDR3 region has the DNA TGTGCCAGCGTAGGAGGTGACACTGAAGCTTTCTTT.

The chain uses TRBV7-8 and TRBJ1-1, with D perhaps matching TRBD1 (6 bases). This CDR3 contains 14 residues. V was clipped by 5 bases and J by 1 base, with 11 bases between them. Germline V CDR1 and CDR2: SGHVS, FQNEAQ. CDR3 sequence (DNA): TGTGCCAGCAGCATGGGGACAACGAACACTGAAGCTTTCTTT. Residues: CASSMGTTNTEAFF.

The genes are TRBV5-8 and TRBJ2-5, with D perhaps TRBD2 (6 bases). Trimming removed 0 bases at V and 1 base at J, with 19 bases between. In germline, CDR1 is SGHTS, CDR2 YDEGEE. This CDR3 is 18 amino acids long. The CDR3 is CASSLEGSARGSQETQYF. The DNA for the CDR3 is TGTGCCAGCAGCTTGGAGGGGTCCGCACGGGGGTCCCAAGAGACCCAGTACTTC.

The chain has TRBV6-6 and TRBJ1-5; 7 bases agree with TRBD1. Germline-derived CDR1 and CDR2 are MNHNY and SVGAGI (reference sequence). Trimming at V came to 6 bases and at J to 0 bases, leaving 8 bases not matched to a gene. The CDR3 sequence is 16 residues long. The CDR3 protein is CASRRGTANSNQPQHF. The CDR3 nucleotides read TGTGCCAGCAGGAGGGGGACAGCTAATAGCAATCAGCCCCAGCATTTT.

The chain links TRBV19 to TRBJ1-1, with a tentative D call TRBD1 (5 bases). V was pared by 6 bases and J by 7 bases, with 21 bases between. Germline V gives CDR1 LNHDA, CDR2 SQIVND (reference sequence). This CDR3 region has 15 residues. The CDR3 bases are TGTGCCAGTAGCCACGGGGGGAGATGGTCTTATGAAGCTTTCTTT. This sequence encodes CASSHGGRWSYEAFF. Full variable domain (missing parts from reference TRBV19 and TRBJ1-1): DGGITQSPKYLFRKEGQNVTLSCEQNLNHDAMYWYRQDPGQGLRLIYYSQIVNDFQKGDIAEGYSVSREKKESFPLTVTSAQKNPTAFYLCASSHGGRWSYEAFFGQGTRLTVV.